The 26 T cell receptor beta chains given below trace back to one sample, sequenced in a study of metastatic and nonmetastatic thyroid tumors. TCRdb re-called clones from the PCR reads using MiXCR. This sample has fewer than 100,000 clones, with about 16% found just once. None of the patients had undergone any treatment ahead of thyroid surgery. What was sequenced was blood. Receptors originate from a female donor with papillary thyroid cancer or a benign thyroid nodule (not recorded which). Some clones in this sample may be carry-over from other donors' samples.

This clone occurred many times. The CDR3 bases are TGTGCCAGCAATACCTACAGGGCTAGATTTGAAAAACTGTTTTTT. Protein product: CASNTYRARFEKLFF. The chain has TRBV28 and TRBJ1-4, with a tentative D call TRBD1 (6 bases). Germline lookup yields CDR1 MDHEN and CDR2 SYDVKM. Between the trimmed V and J ends, which lost 7 bases and 7 bases, there was a span of 19 bases. This CDR3 is 15 amino acids long.

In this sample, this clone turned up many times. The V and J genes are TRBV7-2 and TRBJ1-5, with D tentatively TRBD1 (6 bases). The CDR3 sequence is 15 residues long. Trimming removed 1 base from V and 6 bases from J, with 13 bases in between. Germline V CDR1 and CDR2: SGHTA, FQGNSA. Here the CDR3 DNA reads TGTGCCAGCAGCTTAGACGGACAGTTGATTCAGCCCCAGCATTTT. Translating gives CASSLDGQLIQPQHF.

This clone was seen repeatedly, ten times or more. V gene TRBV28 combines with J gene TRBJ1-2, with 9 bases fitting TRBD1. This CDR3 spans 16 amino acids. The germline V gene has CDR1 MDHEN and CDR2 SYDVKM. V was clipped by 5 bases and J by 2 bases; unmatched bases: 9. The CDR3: CASSLTMTGGNYGYTF. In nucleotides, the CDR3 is TGTGCCAGCAGTCTAACAATGACAGGGGGGAACTATGGCTACACCTTC.

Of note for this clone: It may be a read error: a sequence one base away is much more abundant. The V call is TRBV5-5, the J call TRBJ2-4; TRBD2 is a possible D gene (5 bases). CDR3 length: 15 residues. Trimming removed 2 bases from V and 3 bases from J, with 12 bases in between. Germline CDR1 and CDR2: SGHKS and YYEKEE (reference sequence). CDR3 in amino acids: CASSFRYSDKNIQYF. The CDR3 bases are TGTGCCAGCAGCTTCAGGTATAGCGACAAAAACATTCAGTACTTC.

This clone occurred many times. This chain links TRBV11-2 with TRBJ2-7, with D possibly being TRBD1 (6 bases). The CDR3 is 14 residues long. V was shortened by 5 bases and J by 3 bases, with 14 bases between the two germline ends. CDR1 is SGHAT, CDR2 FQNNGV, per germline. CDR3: CASSAQGILYEQYF. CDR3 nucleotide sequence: TGTGCCAGCAGCGCGCAGGGGATCCTCTACGAGCAGTACTTC.

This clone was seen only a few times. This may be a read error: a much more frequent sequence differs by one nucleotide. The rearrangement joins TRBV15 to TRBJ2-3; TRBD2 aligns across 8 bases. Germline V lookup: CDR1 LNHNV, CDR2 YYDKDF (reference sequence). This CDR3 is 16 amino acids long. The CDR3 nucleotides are TGTGCCACCATCAGAGGATCGGGGGGGCCAACAGATACGCAGTATTTT. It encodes CATIRGSGGPTDTQYF.

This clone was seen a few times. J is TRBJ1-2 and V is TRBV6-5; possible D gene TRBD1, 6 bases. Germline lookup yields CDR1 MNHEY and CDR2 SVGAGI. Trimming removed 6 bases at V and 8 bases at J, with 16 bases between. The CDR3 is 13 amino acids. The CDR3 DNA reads TGTGCCAGCAGCTTAGTGGGGGCTTGGGGCTACACCTTC. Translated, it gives CASSLVGAWGYTF.

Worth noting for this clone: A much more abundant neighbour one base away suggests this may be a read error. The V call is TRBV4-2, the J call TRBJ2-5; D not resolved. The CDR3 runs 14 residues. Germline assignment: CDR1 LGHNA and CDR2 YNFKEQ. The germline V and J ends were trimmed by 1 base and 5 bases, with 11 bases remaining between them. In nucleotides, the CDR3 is TGTGCCAGCAGCCAAGGCAGCCATGTGGAGACCCAGTACTTC. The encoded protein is CASSQGSHVETQYF.

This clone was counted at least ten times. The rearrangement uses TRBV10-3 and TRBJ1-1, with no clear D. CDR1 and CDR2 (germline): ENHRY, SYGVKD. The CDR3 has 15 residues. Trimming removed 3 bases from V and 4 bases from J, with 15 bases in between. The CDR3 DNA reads TGTGCCATCAGTGAAGGAGGACGGGCGGCCACTGAAGCTTTCTTT. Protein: CAISEGGRAATEAFF.

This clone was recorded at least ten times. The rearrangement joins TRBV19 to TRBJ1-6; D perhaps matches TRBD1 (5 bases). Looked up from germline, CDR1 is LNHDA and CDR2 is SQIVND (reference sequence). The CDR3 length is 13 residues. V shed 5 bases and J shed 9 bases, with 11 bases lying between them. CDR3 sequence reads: CASSPQGGSPLHF. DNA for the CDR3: TGTGCCAGTAGTCCGCAGGGAGGTTCACCCCTCCACTTT. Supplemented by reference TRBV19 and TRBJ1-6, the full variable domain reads DGGITQSPKYLFRKEGQNVTLSCEQNLNHDAMYWYRQDPGQGLRLIYYSQIVNDFQKGDIAEGYSVSREKKESFPLTVTSAQKNPTAFYLCASSPQGGSPLHFGNGTRLTVT.

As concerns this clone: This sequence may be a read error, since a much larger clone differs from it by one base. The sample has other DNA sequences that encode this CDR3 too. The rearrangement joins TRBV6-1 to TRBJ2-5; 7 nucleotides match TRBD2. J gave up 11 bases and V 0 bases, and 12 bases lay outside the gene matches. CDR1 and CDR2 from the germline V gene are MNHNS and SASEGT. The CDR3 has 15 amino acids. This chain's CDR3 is CASSEASSGVGTQYF. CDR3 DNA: TGTGCCAGCAGTGAAGCGTCCAGCGGGGTCGGGACTCAGTACTTC.

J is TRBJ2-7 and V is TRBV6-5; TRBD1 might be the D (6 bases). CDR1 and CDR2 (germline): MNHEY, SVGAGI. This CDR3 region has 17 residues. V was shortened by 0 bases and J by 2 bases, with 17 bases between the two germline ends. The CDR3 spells CASSYSMWGLVAYEQYF. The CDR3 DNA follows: TGTGCCAGCAGTTACTCTATGTGGGGGCTAGTGGCCTACGAGCAGTACTTC.

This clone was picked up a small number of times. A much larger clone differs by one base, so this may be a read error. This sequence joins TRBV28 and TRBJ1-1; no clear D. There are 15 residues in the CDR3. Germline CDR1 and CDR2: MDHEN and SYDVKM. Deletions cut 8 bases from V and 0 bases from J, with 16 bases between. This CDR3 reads CASGNFGYMNTEAFF. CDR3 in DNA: TGTGCCAGCGGCAATTTCGGGTACATGAACACTGAAGCTTTCTTT.

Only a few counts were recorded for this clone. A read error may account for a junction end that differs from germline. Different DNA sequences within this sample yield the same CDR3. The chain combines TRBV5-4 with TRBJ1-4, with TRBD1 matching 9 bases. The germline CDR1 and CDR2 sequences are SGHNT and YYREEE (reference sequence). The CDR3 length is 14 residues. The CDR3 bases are TGTGCCAGCAGCCGCGGACAGGGGACTGAAAAGCTGTTTTTT. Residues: CASSRGQGTEKLFF.

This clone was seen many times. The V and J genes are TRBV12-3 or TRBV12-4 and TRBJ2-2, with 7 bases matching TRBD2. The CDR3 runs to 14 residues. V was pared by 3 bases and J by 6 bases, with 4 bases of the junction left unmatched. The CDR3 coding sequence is TGTGCCAGCAGTTTGGGGGGGAGGGCCGGGGAGCTGTTTTTT. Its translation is CASSLGGRAGELFF.

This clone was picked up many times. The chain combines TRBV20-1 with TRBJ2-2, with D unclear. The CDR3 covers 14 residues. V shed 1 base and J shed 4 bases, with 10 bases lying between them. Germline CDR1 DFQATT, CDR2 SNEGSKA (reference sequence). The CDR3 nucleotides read TGCAGTGCTAGAGGACCATCAGGCACCGGGGAGCTGTTTTTT. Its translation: CSARGPSGTGELFF.

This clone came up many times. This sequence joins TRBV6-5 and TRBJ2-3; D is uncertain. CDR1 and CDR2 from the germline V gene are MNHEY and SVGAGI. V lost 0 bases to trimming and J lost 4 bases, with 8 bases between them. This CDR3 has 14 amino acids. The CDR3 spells CASSYSKGADTQYF. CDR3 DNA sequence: TGTGCCAGCAGTTACTCAAAGGGCGCAGATACGCAGTATTTT.

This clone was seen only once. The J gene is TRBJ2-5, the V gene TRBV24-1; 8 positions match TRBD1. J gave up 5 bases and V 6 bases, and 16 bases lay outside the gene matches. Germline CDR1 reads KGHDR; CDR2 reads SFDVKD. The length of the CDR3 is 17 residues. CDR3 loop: CATSTPRRQDREETQYF. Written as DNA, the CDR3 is TGTGCCACCAGTACCCCACGACGCCAGGACAGGGAGGAGACCCAGTACTTC.

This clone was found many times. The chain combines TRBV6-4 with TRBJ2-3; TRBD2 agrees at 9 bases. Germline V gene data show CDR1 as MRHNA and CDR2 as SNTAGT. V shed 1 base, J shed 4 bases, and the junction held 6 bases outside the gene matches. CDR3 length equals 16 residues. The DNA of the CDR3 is TGTGCCAGCAGTGACTGGGCGGGGGGGGACGCAGATACGCAGTATTTT. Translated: CASSDWAGGDADTQYF.

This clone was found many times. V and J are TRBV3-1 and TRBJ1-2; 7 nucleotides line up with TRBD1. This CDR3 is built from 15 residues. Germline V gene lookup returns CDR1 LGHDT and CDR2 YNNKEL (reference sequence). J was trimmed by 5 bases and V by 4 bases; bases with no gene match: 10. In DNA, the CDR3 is TGTGCCAGCAGCCTCGAACCCGGGACAGCTTATGGCTACACCTTC. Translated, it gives CASSLEPGTAYGYTF.

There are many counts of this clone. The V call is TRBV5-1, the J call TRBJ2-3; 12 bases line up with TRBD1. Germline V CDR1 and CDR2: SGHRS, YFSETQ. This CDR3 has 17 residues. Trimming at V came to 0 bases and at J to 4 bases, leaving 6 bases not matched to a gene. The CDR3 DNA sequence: TGCGCCAGCAGCTTGGATCCCGGGACAGGGGGCCCAGATACGCAGTATTTT. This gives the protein CASSLDPGTGGPDTQYF.

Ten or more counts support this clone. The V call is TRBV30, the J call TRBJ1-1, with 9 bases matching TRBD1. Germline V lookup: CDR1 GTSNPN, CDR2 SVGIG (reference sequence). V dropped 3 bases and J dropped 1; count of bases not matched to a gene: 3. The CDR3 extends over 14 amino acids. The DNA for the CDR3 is TGTGCCTGGAGGGGACAGGGAGGGAACACTGAAGCTTTCTTT. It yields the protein CAWRGQGGNTEAFF.

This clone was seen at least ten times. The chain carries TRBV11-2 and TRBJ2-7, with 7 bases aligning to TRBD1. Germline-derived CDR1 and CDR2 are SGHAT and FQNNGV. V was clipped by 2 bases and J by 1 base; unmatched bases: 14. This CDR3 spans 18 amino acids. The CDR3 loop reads CASSLKGQNPIASYEQYF. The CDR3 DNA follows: TGTGCCAGCAGCTTAAAGGGACAGAACCCTATCGCGTCCTACGAGCAGTACTTC.

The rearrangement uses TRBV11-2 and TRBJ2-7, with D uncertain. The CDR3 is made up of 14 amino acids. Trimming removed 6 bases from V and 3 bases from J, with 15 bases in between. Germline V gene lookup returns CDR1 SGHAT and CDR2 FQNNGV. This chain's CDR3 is CASSLTTYYYEQYF. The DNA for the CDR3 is TGTGCCAGCAGTCTCACGACGTACTACTACGAGCAGTACTTC. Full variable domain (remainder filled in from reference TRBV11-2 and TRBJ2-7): EAGVAQSPRYKIIEKRQSVAFWCNPISGHATLYWYQQILGQGPKLLIQFQNNGVVDDSQLPKDRFSAERLKGVDSTLKIQPAKLEDSAVYLCASSLTTYYYEQYFGPGTRLTVT.

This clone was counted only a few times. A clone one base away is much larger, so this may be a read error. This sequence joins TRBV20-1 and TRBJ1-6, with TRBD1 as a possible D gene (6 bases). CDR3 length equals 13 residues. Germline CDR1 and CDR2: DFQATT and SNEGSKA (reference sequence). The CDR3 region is CSSPPGGRSPLYF. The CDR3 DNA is TGCAGTTCTCCCCCTGGGGGGCGGTCACCCCTCTACTTT.

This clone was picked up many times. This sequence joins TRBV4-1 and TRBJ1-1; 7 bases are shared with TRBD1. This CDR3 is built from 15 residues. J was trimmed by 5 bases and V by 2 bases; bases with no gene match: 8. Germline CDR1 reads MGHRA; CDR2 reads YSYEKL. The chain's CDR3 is CASSQLGIRGTEAFF. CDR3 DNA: TGCGCCAGCAGCCAATTGGGGATCAGGGGGACTGAAGCTTTCTTT.